This T cell receptor (beta chain) was captured in a study of regulatory T cells in long-lasting Graves disease. Study-wide context: Graves' patients who were just diagnosed had used antithyroid drugs for under 3 months.

This sample's time point: newly diagnosed GD, antithyroid drugs for less than 3 months. PBMCs provided the RNA from which the TCR library was made. This clonotype came up a few times. The authors built TCR beta libraries using iRepertoire HTBI primers and Arm-PCR of CDR3 regions. TCRdb re-called the multiplex PCR reads through MiXCR, storing one row per CDR3 protein. The sample gives around 500,000 distinct CDR3 sequences, 15% to 20% of which show up once; 25% is in the top ten. This sample was also put to use in a study of T cells in Graves' hyperthyroidism and ophthalmopathy. From that second work: Clonotypes that were expanded in thyroid above 0.001 mostly appeared in blood too. A model using 13 V-J features told ophthalmopathy apart from stable hyperthyroidism.

The sample in question was peripheral blood mononuclear cells (PBMCs), obtained at new diagnosis, from a patient treated with antithyroid drugs. The origin of this receptor is a woman between 40 and 65 years old with Graves disease.

This chain's CDR3 is CASSRHERNSPLHF. CDR3 DNA sequence: TGTGCCAGCAGCCGACACGAAAGAAACTCACCCCTCCACTTT. V usage is TRBV25-1 and J usage is TRBJ1-6, with D unresolved. The CDR3 loop spans 14 amino acids. Trimming removed 6 bases from V and 10 bases from J, with 16 bases in between. Germline-derived CDR1 and CDR2 are MGHDK and SYGVNS.